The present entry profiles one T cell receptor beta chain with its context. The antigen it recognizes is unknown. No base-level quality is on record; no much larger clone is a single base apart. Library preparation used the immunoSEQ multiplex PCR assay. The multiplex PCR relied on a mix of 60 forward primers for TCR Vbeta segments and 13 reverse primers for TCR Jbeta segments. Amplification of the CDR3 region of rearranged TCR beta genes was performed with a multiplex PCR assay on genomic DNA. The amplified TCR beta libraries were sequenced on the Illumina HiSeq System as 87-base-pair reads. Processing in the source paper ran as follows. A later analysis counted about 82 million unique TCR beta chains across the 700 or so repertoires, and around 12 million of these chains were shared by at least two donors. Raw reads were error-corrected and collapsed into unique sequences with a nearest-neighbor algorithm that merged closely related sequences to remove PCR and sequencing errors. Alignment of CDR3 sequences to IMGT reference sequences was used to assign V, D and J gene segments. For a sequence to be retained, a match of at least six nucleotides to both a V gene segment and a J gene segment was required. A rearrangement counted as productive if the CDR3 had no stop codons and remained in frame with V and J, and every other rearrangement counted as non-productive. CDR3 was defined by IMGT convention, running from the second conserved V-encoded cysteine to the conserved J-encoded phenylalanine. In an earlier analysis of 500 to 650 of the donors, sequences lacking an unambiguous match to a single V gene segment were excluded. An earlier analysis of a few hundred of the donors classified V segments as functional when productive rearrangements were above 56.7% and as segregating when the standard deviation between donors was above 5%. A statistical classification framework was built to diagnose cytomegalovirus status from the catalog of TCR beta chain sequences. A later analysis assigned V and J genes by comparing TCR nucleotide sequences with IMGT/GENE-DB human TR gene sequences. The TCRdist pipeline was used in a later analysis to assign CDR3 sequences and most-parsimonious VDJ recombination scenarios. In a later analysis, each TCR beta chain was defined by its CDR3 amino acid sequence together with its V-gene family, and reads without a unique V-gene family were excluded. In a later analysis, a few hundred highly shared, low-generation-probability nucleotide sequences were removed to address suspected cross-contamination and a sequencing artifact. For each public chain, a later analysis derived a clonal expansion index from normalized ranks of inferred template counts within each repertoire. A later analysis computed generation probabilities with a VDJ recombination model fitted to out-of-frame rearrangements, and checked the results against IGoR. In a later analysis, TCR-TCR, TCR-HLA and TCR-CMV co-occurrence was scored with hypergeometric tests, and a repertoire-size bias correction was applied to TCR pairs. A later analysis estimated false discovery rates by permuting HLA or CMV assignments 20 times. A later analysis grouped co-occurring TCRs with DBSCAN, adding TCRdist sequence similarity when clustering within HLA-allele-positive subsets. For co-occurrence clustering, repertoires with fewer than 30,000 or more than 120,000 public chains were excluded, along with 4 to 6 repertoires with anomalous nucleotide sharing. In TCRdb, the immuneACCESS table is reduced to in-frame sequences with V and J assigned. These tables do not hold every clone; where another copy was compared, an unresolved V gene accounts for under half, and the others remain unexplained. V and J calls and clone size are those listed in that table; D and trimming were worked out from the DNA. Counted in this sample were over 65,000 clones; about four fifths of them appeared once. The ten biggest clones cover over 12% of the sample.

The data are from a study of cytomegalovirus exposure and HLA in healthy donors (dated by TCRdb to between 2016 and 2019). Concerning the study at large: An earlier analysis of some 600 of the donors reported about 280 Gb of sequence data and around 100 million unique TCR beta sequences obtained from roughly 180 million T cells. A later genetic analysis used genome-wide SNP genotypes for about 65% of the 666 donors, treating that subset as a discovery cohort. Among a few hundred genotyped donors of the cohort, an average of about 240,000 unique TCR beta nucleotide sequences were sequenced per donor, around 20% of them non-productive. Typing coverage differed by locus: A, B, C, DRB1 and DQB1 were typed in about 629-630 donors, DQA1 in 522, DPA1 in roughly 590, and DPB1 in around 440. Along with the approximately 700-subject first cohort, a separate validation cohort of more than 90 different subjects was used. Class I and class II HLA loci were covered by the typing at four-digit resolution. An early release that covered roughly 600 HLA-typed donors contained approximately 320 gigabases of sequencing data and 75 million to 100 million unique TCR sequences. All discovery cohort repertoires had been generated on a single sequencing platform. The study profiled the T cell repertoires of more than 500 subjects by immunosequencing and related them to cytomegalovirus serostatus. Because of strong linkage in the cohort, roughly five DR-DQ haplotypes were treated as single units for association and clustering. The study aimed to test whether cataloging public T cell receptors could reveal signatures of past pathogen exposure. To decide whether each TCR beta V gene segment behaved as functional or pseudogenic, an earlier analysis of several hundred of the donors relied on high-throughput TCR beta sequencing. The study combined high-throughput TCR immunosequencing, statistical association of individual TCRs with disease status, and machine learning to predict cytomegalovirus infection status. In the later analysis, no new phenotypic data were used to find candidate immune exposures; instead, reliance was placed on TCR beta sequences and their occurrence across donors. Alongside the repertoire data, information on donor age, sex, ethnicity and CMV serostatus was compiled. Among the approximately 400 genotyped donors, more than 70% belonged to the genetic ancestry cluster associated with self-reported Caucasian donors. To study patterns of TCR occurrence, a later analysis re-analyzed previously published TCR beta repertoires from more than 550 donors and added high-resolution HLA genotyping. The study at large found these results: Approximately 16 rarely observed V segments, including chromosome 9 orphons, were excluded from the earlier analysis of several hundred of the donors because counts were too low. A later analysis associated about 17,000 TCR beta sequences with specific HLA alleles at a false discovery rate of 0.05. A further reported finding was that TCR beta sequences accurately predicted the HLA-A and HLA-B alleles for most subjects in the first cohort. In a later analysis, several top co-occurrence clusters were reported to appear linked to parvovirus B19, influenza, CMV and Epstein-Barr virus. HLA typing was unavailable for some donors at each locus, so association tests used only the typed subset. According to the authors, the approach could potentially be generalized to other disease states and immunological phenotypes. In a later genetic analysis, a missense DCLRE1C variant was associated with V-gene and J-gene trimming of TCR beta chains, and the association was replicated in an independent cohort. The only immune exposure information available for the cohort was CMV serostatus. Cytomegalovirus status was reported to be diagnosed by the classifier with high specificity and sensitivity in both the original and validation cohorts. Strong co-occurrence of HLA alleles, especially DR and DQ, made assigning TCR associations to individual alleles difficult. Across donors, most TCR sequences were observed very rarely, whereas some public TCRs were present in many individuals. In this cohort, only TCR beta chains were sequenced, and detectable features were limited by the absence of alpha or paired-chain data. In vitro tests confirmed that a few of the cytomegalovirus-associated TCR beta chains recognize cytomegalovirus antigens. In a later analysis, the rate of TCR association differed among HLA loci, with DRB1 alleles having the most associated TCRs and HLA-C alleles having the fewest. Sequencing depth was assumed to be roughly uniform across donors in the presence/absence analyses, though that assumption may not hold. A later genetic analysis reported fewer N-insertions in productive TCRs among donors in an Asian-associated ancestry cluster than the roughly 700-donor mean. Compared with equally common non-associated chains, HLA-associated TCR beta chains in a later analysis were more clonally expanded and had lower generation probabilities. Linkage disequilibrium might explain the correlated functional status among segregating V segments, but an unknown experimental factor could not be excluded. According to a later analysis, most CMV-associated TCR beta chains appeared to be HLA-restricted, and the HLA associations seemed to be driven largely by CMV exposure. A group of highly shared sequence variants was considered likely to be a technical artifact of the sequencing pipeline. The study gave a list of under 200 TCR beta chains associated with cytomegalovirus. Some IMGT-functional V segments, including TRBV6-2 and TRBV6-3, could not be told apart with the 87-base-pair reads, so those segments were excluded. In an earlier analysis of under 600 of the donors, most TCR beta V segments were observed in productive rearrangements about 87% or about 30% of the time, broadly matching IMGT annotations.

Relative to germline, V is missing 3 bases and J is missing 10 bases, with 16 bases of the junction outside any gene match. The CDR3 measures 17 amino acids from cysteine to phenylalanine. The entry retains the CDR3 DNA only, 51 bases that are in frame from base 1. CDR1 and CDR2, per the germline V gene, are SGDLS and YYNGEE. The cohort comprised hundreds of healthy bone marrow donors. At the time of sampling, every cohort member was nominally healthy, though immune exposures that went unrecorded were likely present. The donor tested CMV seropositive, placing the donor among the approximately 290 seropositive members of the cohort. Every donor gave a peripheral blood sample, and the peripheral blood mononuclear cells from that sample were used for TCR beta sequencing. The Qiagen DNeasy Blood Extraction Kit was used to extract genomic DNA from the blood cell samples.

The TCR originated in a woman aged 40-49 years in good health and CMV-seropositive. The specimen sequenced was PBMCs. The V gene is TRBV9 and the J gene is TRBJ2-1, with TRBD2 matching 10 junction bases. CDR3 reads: CASSEGGGLLAGPEQFF. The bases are TGTGCCAGCAGCGAGGGGGGGGGATTACTAGCGGGACCAGAGCAGTTCTTC.